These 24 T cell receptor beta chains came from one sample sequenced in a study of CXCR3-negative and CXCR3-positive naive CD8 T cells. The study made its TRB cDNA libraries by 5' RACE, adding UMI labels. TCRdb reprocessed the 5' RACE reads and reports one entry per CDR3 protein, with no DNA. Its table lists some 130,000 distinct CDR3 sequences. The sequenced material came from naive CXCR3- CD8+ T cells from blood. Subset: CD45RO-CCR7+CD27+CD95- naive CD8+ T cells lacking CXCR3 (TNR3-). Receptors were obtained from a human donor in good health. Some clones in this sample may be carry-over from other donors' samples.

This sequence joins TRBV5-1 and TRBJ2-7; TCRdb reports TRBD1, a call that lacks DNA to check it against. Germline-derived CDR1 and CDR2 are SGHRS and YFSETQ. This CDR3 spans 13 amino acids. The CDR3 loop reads CASSLGQVYEQYF.

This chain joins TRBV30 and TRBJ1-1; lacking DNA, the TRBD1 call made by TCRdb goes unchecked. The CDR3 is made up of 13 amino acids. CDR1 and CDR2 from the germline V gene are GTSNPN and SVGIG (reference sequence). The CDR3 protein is CAWDELAGTEAFF. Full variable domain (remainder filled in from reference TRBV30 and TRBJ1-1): SQTIHQWPATLVQPVGSPLSLECTVEGTSNPNLYWYRQAAGRGLQLLFYSVGIGQISSEVPQNLSASRPQDRQFILSSKKLLLSDSGFYLCAWDELAGTEAFFGQGTRLTVV.

This CDR3 is CASSPVTREETQYF. The chain recombines TRBV7-6 with TRBJ2-5; TCRdb returns TRBD2, unconfirmable since there is no DNA. Germline V gene data show CDR1 as SGHVS and CDR2 as FNYEAQ. CDR3 length: 14 amino acids.

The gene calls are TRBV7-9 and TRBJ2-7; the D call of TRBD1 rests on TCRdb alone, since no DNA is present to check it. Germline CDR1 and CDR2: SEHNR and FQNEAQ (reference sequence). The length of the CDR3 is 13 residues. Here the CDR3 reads CASSLEGAGEQYF.

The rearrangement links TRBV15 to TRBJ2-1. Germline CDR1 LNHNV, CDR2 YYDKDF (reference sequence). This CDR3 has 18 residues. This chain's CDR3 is CATSRDASNLTRFWGQFF.

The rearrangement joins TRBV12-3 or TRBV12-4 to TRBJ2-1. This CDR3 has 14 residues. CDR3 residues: CASSLAYGIHEQFF.

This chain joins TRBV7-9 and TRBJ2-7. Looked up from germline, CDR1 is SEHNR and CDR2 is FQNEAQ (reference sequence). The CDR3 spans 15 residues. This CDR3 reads CASSLGIDGTYEQYF.

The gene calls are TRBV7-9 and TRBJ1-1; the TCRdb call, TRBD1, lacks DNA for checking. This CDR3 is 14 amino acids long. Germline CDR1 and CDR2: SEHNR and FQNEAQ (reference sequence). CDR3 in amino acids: CASSYLTGDTEAFF. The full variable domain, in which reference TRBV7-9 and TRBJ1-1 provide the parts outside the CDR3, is DTGVSQNPRHKITKRGQNVTFRCDPISEHNRLYWYRQTLGQGPEFLTYFQNEAQLEKSRLLSDRFSAERPKGSFSTLEIQRTEQGDSAMYLCASSYLTGDTEAFFGQGTRLTVV.

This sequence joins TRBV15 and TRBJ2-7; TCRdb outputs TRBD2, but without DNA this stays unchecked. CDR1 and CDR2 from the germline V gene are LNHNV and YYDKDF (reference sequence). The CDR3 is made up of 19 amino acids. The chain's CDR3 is CATSRDIRDGGASSYEQYF.

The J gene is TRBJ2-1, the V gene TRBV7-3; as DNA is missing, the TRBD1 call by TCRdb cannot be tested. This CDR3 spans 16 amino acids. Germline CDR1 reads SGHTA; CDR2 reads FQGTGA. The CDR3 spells CASSLTGGAGSDEQFF.

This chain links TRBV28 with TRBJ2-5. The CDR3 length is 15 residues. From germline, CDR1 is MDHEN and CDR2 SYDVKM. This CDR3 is CASSLLWSDQETQYF.

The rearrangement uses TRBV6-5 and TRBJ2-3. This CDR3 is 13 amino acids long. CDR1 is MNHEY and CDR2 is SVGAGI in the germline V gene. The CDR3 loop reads CATRKGVGDTQYF.

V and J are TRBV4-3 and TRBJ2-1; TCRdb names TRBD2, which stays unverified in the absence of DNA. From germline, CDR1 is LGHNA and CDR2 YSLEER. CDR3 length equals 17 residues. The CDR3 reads CASSQEGPSVLYNEQFF.

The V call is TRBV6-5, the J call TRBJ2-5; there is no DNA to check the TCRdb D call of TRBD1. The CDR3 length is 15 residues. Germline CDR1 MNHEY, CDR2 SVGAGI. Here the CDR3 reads CASSPNEGGHETQYF.

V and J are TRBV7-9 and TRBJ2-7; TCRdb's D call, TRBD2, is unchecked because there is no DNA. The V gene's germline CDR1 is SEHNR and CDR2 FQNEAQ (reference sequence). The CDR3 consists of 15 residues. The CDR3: CASSSRLAGSYEQYF. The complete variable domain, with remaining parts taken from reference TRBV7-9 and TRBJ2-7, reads DTGVSQNPRHKITKRGQNVTFRCDPISEHNRLYWYRQTLGQGPEFLTYFQNEAQLEKSRLLSDRFSAERPKGSFSTLEIQRTEQGDSAMYLCASSSRLAGSYEQYFGPGTRLTVT.

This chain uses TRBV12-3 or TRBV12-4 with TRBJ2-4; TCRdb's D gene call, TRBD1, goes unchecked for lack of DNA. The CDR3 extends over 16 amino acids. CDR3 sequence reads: CASSRLDREAKNIQYF.

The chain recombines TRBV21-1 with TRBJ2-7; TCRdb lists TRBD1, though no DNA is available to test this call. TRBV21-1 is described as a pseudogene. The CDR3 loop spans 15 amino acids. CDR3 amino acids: CASSKIWDRGNEQYF.

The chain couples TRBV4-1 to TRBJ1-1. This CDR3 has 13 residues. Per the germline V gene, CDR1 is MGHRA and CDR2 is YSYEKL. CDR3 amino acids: CASSQMGDTEAFF.

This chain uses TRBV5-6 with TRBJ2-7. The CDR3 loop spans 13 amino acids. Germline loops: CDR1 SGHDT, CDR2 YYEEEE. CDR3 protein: CASNAGNSYEQYF.

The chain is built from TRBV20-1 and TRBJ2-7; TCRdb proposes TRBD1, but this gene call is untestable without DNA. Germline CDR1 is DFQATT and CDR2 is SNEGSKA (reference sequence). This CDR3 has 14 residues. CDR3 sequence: CSAREMTGTYEQYF.

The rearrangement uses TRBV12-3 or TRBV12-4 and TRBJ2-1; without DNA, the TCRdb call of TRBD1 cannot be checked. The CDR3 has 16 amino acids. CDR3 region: CASSPWGGPEDNEQFF.

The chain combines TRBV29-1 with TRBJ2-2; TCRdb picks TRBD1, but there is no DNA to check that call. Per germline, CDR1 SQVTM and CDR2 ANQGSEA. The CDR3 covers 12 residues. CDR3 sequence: CSVWAGTGELFF.

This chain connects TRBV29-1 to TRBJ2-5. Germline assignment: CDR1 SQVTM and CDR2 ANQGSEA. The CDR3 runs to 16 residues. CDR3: CSVDGNQRGVQETQYF. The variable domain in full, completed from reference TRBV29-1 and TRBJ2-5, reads SAVISQKPSRDICQRGTSLTIQCQVDSQVTMMFWYRQQPGQSLTLIATANQGSEATYESGFVIDKFPISRPNLTFSTLTVSNMSPEDSSIYLCSVDGNQRGVQETQYFGPGTRLLVL.

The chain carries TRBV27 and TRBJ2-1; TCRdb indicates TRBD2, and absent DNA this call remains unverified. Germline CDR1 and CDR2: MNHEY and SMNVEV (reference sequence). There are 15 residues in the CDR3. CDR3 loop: CASSLLAGGRDEQIF.